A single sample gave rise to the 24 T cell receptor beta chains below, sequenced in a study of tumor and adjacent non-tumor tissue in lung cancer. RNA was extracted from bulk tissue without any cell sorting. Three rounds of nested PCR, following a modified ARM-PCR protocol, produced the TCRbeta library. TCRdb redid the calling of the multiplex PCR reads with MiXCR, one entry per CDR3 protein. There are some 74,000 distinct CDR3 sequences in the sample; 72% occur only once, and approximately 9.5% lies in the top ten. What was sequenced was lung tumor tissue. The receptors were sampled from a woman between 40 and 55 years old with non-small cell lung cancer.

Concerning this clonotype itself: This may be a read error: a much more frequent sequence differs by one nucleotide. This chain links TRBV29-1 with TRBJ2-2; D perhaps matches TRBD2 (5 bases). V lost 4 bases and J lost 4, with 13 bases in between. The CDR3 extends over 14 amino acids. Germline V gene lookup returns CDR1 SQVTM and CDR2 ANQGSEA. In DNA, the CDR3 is TGCAGCGTTGGTCGGCATGGAGGCACCGGGGAGCTGTTTTTT. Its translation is CSVGRHGGTGELFF.

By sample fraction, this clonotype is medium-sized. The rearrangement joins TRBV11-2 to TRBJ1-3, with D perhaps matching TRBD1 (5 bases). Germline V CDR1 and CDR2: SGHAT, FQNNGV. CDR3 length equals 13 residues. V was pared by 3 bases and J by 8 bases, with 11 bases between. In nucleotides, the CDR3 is TGTGCCAGCAGCTTTGGGGGTCTAGACACCATATATTTT. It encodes CASSFGGLDTIYF. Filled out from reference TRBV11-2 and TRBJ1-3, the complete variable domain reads EAGVAQSPRYKIIEKRQSVAFWCNPISGHATLYWYQQILGQGPKLLIQFQNNGVVDDSQLPKDRFSAERLKGVDSTLKIQPAKLEDSAVYLCASSFGGLDTIYFGEGSWLTVV.

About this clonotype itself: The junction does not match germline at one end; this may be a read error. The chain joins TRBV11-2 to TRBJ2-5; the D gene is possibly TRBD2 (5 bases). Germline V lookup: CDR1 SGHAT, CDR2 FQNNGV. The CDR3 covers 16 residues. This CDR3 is CASSLVGLRAQETQYF. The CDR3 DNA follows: TGTGCTAGCAGCTTAGTTGGGTTGAGGGCCCAAGAGACCCAGTACTTC.

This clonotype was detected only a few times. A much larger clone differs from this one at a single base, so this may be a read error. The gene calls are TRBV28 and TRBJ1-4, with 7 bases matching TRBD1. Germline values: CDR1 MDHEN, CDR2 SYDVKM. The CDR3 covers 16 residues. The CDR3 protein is CTSRRQGISVEEKLFF. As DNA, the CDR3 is TGTACCAGCAGACGACAGGGAATATCGGTGGAGGAAAAACTGTTTTTT.

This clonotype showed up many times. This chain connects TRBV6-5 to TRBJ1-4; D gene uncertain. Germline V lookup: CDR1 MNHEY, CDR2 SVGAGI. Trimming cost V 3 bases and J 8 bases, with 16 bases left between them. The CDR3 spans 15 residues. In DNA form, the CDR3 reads TGTGCCAGCAGTTATTCGCAGACGTCGCAGGAAAAACTGTTTTTT. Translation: CASSYSQTSQEKLFF.

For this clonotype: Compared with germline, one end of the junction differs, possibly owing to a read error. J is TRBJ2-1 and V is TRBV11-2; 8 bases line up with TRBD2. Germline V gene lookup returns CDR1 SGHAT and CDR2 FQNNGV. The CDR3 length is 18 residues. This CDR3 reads CASSSRILTSGGLREHFF. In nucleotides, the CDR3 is TGTGCCAGCAGCTCGCGCATCTTAACTAGCGGTGGACTAAGGGAGCACTTCTTC. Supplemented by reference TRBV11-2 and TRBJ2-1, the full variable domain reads EAGVAQSPRYKIIEKRQSVAFWCNPISGHATLYWYQQILGQGPKLLIQFQNNGVVDDSQLPKDRFSAERLKGVDSTLKIQPAKLEDSAVYLCASSSRILTSGGLREHFFGPGTRLTVL.

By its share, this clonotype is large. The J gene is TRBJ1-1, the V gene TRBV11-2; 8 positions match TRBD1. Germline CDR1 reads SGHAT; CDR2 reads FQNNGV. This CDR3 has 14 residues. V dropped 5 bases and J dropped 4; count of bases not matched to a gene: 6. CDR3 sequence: CASSPDRGGTEAFF. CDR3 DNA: TGTGCCAGCAGCCCCGACAGGGGAGGCACTGAAGCTTTCTTT. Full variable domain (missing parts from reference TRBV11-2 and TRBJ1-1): EAGVAQSPRYKIIEKRQSVAFWCNPISGHATLYWYQQILGQGPKLLIQFQNNGVVDDSQLPKDRFSAERLKGVDSTLKIQPAKLEDSAVYLCASSPDRGGTEAFFGQGTRLTVV.

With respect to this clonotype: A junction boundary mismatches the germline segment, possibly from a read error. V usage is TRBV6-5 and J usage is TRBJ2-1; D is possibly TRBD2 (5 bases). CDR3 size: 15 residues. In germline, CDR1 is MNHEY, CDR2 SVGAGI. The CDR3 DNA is TGTGCAAGCAGTTATTCCCGCTATGCGGGTAATGAGCAGTTCTTC. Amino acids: CASSYSRYAGNEQFF.

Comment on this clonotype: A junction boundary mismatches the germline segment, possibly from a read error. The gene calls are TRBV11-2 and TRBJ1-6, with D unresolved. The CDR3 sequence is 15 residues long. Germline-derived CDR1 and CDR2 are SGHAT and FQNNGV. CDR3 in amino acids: CDSSLDSGNNSPLHF. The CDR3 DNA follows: TGTGACAGCAGCTTAGACTCGGGTAATAATTCACCCCTCCACTTT.

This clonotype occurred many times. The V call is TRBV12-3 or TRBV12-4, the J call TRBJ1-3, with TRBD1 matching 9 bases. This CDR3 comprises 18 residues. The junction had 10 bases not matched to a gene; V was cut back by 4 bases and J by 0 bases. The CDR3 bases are TGTGCCAGCAGTTCCCGACAGGGGGGACTCATCTCTGGAAACACCATATATTTT. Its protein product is CASSSRQGGLISGNTIYF.

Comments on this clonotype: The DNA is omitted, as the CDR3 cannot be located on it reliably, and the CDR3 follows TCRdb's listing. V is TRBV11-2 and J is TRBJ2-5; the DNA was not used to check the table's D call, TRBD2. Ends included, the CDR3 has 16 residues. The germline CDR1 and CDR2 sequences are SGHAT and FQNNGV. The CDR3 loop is CASSLVGRGAQETKYF.

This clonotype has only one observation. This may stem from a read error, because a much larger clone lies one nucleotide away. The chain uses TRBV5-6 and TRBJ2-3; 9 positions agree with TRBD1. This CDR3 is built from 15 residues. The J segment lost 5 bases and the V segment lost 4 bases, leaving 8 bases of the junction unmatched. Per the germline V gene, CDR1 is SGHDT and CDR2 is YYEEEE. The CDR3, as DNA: TGTGCCAGCAGCAGAGACAGGGGGGGGATAGATACGCAGTATTTT. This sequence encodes CASSRDRGGIDTQYF.

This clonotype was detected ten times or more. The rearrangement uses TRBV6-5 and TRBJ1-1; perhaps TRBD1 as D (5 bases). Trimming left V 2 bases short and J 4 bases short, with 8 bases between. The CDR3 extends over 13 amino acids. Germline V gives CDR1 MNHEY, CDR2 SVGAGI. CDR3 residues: CASSYGGVTEAFF. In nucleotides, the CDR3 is TGTGCCAGCAGTTACGGGGGGGTCACTGAAGCTTTCTTT.

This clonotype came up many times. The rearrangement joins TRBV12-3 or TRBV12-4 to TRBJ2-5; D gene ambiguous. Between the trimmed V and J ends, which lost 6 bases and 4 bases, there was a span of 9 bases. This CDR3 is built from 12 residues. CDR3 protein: CASSSDGETQYF. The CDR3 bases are TGTGCCAGCAGCTCGGATGGAGAGACCCAGTACTTC.

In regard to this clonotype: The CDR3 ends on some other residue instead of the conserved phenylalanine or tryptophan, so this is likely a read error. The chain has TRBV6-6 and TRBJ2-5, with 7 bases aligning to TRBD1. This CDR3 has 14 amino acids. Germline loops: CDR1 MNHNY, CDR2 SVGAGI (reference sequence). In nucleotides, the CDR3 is TGTGCAAGCATTCGACCCGGGACAGAAGAGACCCAGTACTCC. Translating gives CASIRPGTEETQYS.

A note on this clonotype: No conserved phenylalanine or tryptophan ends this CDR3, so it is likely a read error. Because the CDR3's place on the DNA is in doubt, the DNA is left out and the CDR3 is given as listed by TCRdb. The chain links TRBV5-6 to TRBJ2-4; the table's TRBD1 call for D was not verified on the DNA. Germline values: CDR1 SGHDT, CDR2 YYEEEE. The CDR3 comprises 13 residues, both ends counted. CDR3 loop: CASRLGQGTIKYL.

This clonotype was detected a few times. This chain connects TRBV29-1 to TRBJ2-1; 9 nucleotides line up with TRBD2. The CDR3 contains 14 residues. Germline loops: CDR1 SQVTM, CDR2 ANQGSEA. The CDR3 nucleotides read TGCAGTGTGACTAGCGGTGTTTCTTATAATGAGCAGTTCTTC. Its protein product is CSVTSGVSYNEQFF.

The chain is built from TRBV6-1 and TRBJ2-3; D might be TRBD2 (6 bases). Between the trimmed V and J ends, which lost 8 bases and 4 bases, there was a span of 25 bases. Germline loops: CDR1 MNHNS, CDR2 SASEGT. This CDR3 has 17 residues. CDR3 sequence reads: CASPPGVSSDEPDTQYF. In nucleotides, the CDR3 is TGTGCCAGCCCCCCGGGGGTCTCTAGCGATGAGCCAGATACGCAGTATTTT.

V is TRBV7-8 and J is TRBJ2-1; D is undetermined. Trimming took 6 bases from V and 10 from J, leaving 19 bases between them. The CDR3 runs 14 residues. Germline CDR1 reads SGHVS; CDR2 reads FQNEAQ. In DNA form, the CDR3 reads TGTGCCAGCAGTTCCCCGTACCGGGCGGACGAGCAGTTCTTC. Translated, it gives CASSSPYRADEQFF.

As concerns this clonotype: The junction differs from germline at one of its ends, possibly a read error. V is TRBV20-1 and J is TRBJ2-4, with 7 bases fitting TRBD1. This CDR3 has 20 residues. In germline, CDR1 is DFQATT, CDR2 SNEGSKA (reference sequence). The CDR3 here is CSTRDLTHMWAGGQGNIQYF. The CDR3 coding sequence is TGCAGTACTAGAGATTTAACCCACATGTGGGCAGGGGGTCAGGGAAACATTCAGTACTTC.

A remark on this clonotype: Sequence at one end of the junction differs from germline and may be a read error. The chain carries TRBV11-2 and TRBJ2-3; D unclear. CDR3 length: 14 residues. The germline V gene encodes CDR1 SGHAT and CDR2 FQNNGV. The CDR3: CTSIPLSAADTQYF. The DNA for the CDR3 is TGTACCAGCATCCCCCTAAGCGCGGCAGATACGCAGTATTTT.

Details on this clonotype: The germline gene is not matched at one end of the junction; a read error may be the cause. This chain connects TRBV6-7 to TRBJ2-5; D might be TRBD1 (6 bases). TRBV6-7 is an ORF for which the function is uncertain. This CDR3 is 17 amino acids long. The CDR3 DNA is TGTGCCAGCGGTTACACGGACAGAGTTAAGTACCAAGAGACCCAGTACTTC. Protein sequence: CASGYTDRVKYQETQYF.

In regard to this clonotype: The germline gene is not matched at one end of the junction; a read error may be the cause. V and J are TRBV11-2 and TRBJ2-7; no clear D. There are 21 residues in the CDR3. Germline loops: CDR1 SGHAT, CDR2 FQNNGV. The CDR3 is CASSSPGSVLAFGIGLYEKYF. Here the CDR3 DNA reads TGTGCCAGCAGCTCCCCAGGCTCGGTGTTGGCCTTTGGGATTGGGCTATACGAGAAGTACTTC.

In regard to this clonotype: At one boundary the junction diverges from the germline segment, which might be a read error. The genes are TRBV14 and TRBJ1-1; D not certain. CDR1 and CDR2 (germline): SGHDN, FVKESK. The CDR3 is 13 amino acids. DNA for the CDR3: TGCGCCAGCAGCCTCATGTTGAACACTGAAGTTTTCTTT. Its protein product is CASSLMLNTEVFF.